This TCR beta chain emerged from a study of T cells after yellow fever vaccination. Study context: SMART-Seq v4 Ultra Low Input prepared the low-cell-number fractions. Study observations and caveats: The bulk population could contribute abundant contaminating clonotypes to FACS-sorted repertoires. Only a small proportion of the clonotypes turned up in both the CD4 and the CD8 compartments, likely arising from convergent recombination.

Germline V gene lookup returns CDR1 SGHVS and CDR2 FQNEAQ. This CDR3 contains 14 residues. Trimming at V came to 5 bases and at J to 3 bases, leaving 4 bases not matched to a gene. One entry per CDR3 protein, called by TCRdb with MiXCR from the 5' RACE reads. Of around 350,000 distinct CDR3 sequences in the sample, 11% are singletons; the top ten hold more than 15%. In regard to this clonotype: Its antigen is still unknown.

The chain is built from TRBV7-8 and TRBJ2-1; 7 bases align to TRBD2. The source of this sequence is a young man who received the YFV17D yellow fever vaccine. The sequencing used PBMCs, collected on the day of the first yellow fever vaccination. CDR3 sequence: CASSPRTSYNEQFF. The DNA of the CDR3 is TGTGCCAGCAGCCCAAGGACTAGCTACAATGAGCAGTTCTTC. Full variable domain (outside the CDR3, taken from reference TRBV7-8 and TRBJ2-1): GAGVSQSPRYKVAKRGQDVALRCDPISGHVSLFWYQQALGQGPEFLTYFQNEAQLDKSGLPSDRFFAERPEGSVSTLKIQRTQQEDSAVYLCASSPRTSYNEQFFGPGTRLTVL.